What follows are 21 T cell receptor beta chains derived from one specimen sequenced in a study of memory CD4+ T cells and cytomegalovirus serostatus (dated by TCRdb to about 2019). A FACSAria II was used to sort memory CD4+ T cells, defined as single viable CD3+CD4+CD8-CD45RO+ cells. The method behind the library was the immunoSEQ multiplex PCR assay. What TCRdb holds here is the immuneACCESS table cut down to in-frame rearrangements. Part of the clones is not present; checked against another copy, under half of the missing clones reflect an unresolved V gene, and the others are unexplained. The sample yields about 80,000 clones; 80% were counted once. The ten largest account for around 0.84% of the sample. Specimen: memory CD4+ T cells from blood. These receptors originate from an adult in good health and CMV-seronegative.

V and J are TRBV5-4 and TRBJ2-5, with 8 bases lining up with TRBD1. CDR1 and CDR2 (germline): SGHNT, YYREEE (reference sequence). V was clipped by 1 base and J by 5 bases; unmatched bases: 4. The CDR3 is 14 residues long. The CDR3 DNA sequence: TGTGCCAGCAGCTTGCAGGGGGCAGTGGAGACCCAGTACTTC. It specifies CASSLQGAVETQYF.

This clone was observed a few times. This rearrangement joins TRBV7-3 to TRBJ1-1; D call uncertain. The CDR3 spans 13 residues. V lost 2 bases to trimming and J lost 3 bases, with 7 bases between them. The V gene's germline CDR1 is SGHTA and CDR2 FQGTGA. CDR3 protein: CASSLESYTEAFF. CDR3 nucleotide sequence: TGTGCCAGCAGCTTAGAAAGTTACACTGAAGCTTTCTTT.

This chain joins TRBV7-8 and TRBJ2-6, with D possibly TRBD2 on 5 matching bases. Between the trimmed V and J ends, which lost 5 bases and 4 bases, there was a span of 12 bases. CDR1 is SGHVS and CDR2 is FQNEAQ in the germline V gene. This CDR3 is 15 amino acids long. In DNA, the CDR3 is TGTGCCAGCAGCCTCGCTAGCACCGGGGCCAACGTCCTGACTTTC. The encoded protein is CASSLASTGANVLTF.

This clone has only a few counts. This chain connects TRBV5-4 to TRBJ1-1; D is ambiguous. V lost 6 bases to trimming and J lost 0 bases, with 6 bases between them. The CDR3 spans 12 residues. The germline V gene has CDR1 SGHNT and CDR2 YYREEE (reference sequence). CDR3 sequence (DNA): TGTGCCAGCAAAGCGGTGAACACTGAAGCTTTCTTT. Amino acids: CASKAVNTEAFF.

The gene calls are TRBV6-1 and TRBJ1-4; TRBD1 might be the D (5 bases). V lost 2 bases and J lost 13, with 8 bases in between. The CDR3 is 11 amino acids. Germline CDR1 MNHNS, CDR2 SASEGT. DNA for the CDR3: TGTGCCAGCAGTGAACAGGGTTCACTGTTTTTT. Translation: CASSEQGSLFF.

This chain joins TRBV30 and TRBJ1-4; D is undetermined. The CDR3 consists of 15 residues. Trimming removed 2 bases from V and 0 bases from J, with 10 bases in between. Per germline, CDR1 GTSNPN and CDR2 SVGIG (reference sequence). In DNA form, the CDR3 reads TGTGCCTGGAGTCTTCGACGGGCAACTAATGAAAAACTGTTTTTT. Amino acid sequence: CAWSLRRATNEKLFF.

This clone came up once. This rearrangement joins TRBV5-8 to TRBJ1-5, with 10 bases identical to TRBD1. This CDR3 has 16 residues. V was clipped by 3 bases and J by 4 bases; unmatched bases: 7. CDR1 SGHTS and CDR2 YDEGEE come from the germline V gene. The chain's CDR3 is CASSSGQGVYNQPQHF. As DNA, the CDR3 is TGTGCCAGCAGCTCAGGACAGGGGGTGTATAATCAGCCCCAGCATTTT.

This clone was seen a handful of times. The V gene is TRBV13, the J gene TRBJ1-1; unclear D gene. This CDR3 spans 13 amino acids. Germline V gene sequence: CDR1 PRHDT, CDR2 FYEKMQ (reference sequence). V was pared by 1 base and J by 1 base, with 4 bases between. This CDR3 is CASSLDKNTEAFF. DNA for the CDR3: TGTGCCAGCAGCTTAGACAAGAACACTGAAGCTTTCTTT.

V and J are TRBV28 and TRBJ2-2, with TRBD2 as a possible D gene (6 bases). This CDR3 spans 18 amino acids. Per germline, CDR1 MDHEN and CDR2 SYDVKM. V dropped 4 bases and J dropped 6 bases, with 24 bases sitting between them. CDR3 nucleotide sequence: TGTGCCAGCAGTTCTCCCTCTTTACCGGGACTTCTTTCCGGGGAGCTGTTTTTT. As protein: CASSSPSLPGLLSGELFF.

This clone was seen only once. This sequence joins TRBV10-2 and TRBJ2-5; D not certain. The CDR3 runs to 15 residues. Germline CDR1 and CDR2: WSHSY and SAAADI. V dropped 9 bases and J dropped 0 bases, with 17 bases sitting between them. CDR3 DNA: TGCGCCAGTAGCCCCACCTCTGTGTACCAAGAGACCCAGTACTTC. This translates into CASSPTSVYQETQYF.

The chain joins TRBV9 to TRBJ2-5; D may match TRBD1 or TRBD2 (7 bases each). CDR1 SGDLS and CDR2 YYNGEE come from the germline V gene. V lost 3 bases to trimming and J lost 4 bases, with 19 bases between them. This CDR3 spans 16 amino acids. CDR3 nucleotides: TGTGCCAGCAGCGGGGGAGGGGGCCTTAGTGGAGAGACCCAGTACTTC. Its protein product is CASSGGGGLSGETQYF.

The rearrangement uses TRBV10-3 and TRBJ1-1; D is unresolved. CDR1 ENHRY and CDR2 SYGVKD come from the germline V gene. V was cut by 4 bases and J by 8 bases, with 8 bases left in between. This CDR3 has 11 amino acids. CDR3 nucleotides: TGTGCCATCAGTGGGGTCGGGGAAGCTTTCTTT. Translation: CAISGVGEAFF.

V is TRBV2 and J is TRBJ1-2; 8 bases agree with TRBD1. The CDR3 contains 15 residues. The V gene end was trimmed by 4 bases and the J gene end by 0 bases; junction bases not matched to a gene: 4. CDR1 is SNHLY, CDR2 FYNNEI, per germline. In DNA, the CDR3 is TGTGCCAGCAGTGGGACAGGGATGGCTAACTATGGCTACACCTTC. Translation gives CASSGTGMANYGYTF.

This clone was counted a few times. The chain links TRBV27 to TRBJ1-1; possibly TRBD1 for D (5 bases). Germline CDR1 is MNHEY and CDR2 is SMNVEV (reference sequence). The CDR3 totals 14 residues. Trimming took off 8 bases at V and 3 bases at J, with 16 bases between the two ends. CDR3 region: CASLGRAEDTEAFF. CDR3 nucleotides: TGTGCCAGCTTGGGCAGGGCGGAGGACACTGAAGCTTTCTTT.

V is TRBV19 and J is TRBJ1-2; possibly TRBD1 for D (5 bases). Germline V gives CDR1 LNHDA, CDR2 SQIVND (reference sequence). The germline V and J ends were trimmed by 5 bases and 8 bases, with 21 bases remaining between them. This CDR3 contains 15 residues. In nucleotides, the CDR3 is TGTGCCAGTAGTGGCCTTTTTCCTCAGGGAGGGGGCTACACCTTC. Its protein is CASSGLFPQGGGYTF.

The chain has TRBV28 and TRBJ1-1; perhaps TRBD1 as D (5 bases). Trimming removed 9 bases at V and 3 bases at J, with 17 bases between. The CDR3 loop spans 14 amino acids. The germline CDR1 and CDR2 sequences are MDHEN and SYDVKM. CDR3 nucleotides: TGTGCCAGTAACTTCGGGGGGGGGTACACTGAAGCTTTCTTT. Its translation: CASNFGGGYTEAFF. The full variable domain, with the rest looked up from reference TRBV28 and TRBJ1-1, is DVKVTQSSRYLVKRTGEKVFLECVQDMDHENMFWYRQDPGLGLRLIYFSYDVKMKEKGDIPEGYSVSREKKERFSLILESASTNQTSMYLCASNFGGGYTEAFFGQGTRLTVV.

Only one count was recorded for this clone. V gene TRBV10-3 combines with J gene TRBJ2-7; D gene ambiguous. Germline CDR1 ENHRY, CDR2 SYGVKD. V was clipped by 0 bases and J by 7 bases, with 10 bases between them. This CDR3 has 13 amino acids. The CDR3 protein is CAISESMDGEQYF. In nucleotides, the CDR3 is TGTGCCATCAGTGAGTCAATGGATGGGGAGCAGTACTTC.

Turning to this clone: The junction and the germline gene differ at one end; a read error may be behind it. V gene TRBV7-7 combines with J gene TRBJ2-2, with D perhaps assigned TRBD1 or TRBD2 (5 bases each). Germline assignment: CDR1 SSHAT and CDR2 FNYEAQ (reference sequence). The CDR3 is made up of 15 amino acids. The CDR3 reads CASSPRGVDTGELFF. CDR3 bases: TGTGCTAGCAGCCCGAGGGGTGTGGACACCGGGGAGCTGTTTTTT.

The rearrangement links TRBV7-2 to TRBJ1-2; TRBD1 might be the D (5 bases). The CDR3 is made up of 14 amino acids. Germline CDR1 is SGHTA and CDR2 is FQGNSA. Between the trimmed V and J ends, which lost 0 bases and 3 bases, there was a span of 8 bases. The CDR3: CASSLATGDYGYTF. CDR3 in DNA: TGTGCCAGCAGCTTAGCTACGGGGGACTATGGCTACACCTTC.

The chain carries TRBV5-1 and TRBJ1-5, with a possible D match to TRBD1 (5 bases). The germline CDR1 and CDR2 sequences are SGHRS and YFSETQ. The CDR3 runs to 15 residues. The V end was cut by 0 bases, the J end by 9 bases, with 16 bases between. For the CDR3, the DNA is TGCGCCAGCAGCTTGGGGGACCGGTCCGAAAGGCCCCAGCATTTT. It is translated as CASSLGDRSERPQHF.

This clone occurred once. CDR3 sequence reads: CASTRRDSLDYEQYF. The CDR3 coding sequence is TGTGCCAGCACCCGCCGGGACTCCCTGGACTACGAGCAGTACTTC. This chain links TRBV5-8 with TRBJ2-7, with D possibly TRBD2 on 6 matching bases. V lost 6 bases, J lost 3 bases, and 19 bases lay in between. The CDR3 consists of 15 residues. Looked up from germline, CDR1 is SGHTS and CDR2 is YDEGEE.